Following are 22 T cell receptor beta chains from one sample sequenced in a study of shared clonotypes between healthy human individuals. Repertoires were generated with immunoSEQ multiplex PCR, while TCRdb's copy carries only in-frame clones and drops some. The sample holds some 2 million clones, about 95% seen once. Naive CD8 cells lacked CD45RO, underwent positive selection for CCR7 and left out terminally differentiated effector memory CD45RA+ cells. The sequencing input was naive CD8+ T cells sorted from blood. Receptors were obtained from a man aged 18 to 30 in good health.

The chain carries TRBV7-9 and TRBJ1-5; TRBD1 matches 10 bases. The CDR3 runs to 16 residues. Germline CDR1 and CDR2: SEHNR and FQNEAQ (reference sequence). Trimming at V came to 3 bases and at J to 4 bases, leaving 6 bases not matched to a gene. DNA for the CDR3: TGTGCCAGCAGCTTCTGGACAGGGGGACAGAATCAGCCCCAGCATTTT. It translates to CASSFWTGGQNQPQHF.

The chain carries TRBV5-6 and TRBJ2-5, with 7 bases identical to TRBD1. The V segment lost 9 bases and the J segment 1 base; nucleotides outside the gene matches: 6. Germline lookup yields CDR1 SGHDT and CDR2 YYEEEE. This CDR3 region has 13 residues. The CDR3 coding sequence is TGTGCCACCCAGGGACAGTCCCAAGAGACCCAGTACTTC. This translates into CATQGQSQETQYF.

This clone was counted once. V is TRBV5-1 and J is TRBJ2-5; TRBD1 or TRBD2 may be the D gene (7 bases each). Germline V gene data show CDR1 as SGHRS and CDR2 as YFSETQ. V was trimmed by 2 bases and J by 9 bases, leaving 20 bases between them. The CDR3 totals 15 residues. Here the CDR3 DNA reads TGCGCCAGCAGCTTCAGGGGACAGCGGGGTGAGGCCCAGTACTTC. As protein: CASSFRGQRGEAQYF.

This chain joins TRBV27 and TRBJ2-7, with 10 bases that match TRBD2. This CDR3 comprises 16 residues. Germline-derived CDR1 and CDR2 are MNHEY and SMNVEV (reference sequence). The V gene end was trimmed by 5 bases and the J gene end by 3 bases; junction bases not matched to a gene: 10. CDR3 sequence reads: CASSPLAGESGYEQYF. CDR3 DNA: TGTGCCAGCAGTCCGCTAGCGGGAGAATCGGGCTACGAGCAGTACTTC.

V usage is TRBV5-1 and J usage is TRBJ2-7; D remains unclear. The germline V gene encodes CDR1 SGHRS and CDR2 YFSETQ. V lost 2 bases and J lost 3, with 9 bases in between. The CDR3 is 13 residues long. Here the CDR3 reads CASSFGSFYEQYF. CDR3 nucleotide sequence: TGCGCCAGCAGCTTCGGTAGTTTCTACGAGCAGTACTTC.

The gene calls are TRBV4-3 and TRBJ2-3; 9 positions agree with TRBD2. J gave up 2 bases and V 0 bases, and 6 bases lay outside the gene matches. Germline V gene data show CDR1 as LGHNA and CDR2 as YSLEER. The CDR3 sequence is 17 residues long. The DNA for the CDR3 is TGCGCCAGCAGCCAAGAGGTAGCGGGAGCATCCACAGATACGCAGTATTTT. The encoded protein is CASSQEVAGASTDTQYF.

This clone was seen once. The V and J genes are TRBV2 and TRBJ2-7, with a possible D match to TRBD2 (6 bases). The CDR3 spans 17 residues. The V and J ends lost 6 bases and 7 bases respectively, with 28 bases between them. Looked up from germline, CDR1 is SNHLY and CDR2 is FYNNEI. The CDR3 region is CASSAGTDTTSRIEQYF. The CDR3 DNA sequence: TGTGCCAGCAGCGCCGGGACTGACACAACGAGCAGAATAGAGCAGTACTTC.

The chain links TRBV9 to TRBJ2-1, with 7 nucleotides matching TRBD2. Looked up from germline, CDR1 is SGDLS and CDR2 is YYNGEE. CDR3 length: 17 residues. Trimming took 0 bases from V and 0 from J; bases not matched to a gene: 6. CDR3 residues: CASSVVAGAPSYNEQFF. In nucleotides, the CDR3 is TGTGCCAGCAGCGTAGTTGCGGGAGCTCCCTCCTACAATGAGCAGTTCTTC. Based on the CDR3 plus reference TRBV9 and TRBJ2-1, the full variable domain is DSGVTQTPKHLITATGQRVTLRCSPRSGDLSVYWYQQSLDQGLQFLIQYYNGEERAKGNILERFSAQQFPDLHSELNLSSLELGDSALYFCASSVVAGAPSYNEQFFGPGTRLTVL.

This clone was picked up one time. The rearrangement joins TRBV28 to TRBJ2-5, with 7 bases aligning to TRBD2. Germline values: CDR1 MDHEN, CDR2 SYDVKM. This CDR3 region has 16 residues. Trimming cost V 3 bases and J 4 bases; bases outside gene matches: 11. As DNA, the CDR3 is TGTGCCAGCAGTTTCGGTGTCGGAGGGGAGGGAGAGACCCAGTACTTC. Its protein is CASSFGVGGEGETQYF. The variable domain in full, with the rest retrieved from reference TRBV28 and TRBJ2-5, is DVKVTQSSRYLVKRTGEKVFLECVQDMDHENMFWYRQDPGLGLRLIYFSYDVKMKEKGDIPEGYSVSREKKERFSLILESASTNQTSMYLCASSFGVGGEGETQYFGPGTRLLVL.

This rearrangement joins TRBV27 to TRBJ2-6; 8 bases match TRBD1. From germline, CDR1 is MNHEY and CDR2 SMNVEV (reference sequence). V lost 3 bases and J lost 1; bases outside the gene matches: 2. The CDR3 has 16 amino acids. The CDR3 sequence is CASSFTGGSGANVLTF. The CDR3 DNA sequence: TGTGCCAGCAGTTTTACAGGGGGATCTGGGGCCAACGTCCTGACTTTC. Full variable domain (rest looked up from reference TRBV27 and TRBJ2-6): EAQVTQNPRYLITVTGKKLTVTCSQNMNHEYMSWYRQDPGLGLRQIYYSMNVEVTDKGDVPEGYKVSRKEKRNFPLILESPSPNQTSLYFCASSFTGGSGANVLTFGAGSRLTVL.

Regarding this clone: Other DNA sequences in the sample encode the same CDR3. V gene TRBV19 combines with J gene TRBJ2-1; either TRBD1 or TRBD2 may supply D (5 bases each). Germline assignment: CDR1 LNHDA and CDR2 SQIVND (reference sequence). This CDR3 contains 14 residues. V lost 5 bases to trimming and J lost 0 bases, with 8 bases between them. The CDR3 is CASSEGSSYNEQFF. The DNA of the CDR3 is TGTGCCAGTAGTGAGGGGAGCTCCTACAATGAGCAGTTCTTC.

The V and J genes are TRBV12-5 and TRBJ2-7; D remains unclear. The germline V gene encodes CDR1 LGHNT and CDR2 FRNRAP. CDR3 length: 12 residues. V lost 3 bases and J lost 4, with 7 bases in between. Written as DNA, the CDR3 is TGTGCTAGTGGTTTTTCTTTGTACGAGCAGTACTTC. Translation gives CASGFSLYEQYF.

The chain joins TRBV7-6 to TRBJ2-7, with D perhaps TRBD1 (6 bases). The germline V gene has CDR1 SGHVS and CDR2 FNYEAQ. V lost 0 bases, J lost 5 bases, and 14 bases lay in between. This CDR3 comprises 15 residues. The CDR3, as DNA: TGTGCCAGCAGCTTAGCCGGCGAAGGGGGTAACGAGCAGTACTTC. This translates into CASSLAGEGGNEQYF.

The V call is TRBV7-9, the J call TRBJ1-6; 8 nucleotides match TRBD1. The germline V gene encodes CDR1 SEHNR and CDR2 FQNEAQ (reference sequence). Germline trimming cut 0 bases from V and 7 bases from J; bases unmatched to any gene: 5. This CDR3 has 16 residues. Written as DNA, the CDR3 is TGTGCCAGCAGCTTAGCGCACGGACAGGGCAATTCACCCCTCCACTTT. It translates to CASSLAHGQGNSPLHF.

The chain joins TRBV15 to TRBJ2-1, with TRBD2 identical over 8 bases. The germline gives CDR1 LNHNV, CDR2 YYDKDF (reference sequence). V lost 0 bases, J lost 7 bases, and 8 bases stayed unmatched. The CDR3 contains 16 residues. DNA of the CDR3: TGTGCCACCAGCAGAGATCAAGCGGGAGACTGGAATGAGCAGTTCTTC. Amino acid sequence: CATSRDQAGDWNEQFF.

Concerning this clone: This sample also contains other DNA sequences that code for the same CDR3. The V and J genes are TRBV5-1 and TRBJ2-1, with a possible D match to TRBD1 (5 bases). V lost 0 bases to trimming and J lost 1 base, with 8 bases between them. The CDR3 runs to 15 residues. Germline assignment: CDR1 SGHRS and CDR2 YFSETQ. CDR3 protein: CASSLASGSYNEQFF. The DNA of the CDR3 is TGCGCCAGCAGCTTGGCCTCAGGGTCCTACAATGAGCAGTTCTTC.

V gene TRBV5-4 combines with J gene TRBJ2-7; 12 bases line up with TRBD2. The germline CDR1 and CDR2 sequences are SGHNT and YYREEE (reference sequence). This CDR3 has 17 amino acids. V shed 0 bases, J shed 4 bases, and the junction held 8 bases outside the gene matches. CDR3 DNA: TGTGCCAGCAGCTTGGCCCCCCTAGCGGGGGGGCAGTACGAGCAGTACTTC. This sequence encodes CASSLAPLAGGQYEQYF.

The chain is built from TRBV25-1 and TRBJ2-7, with a weak D call TRBD2 (7 bases). V was clipped by 5 bases and J by 5 bases, with 16 bases between them. This CDR3 comprises 14 residues. Germline values: CDR1 MGHDK, CDR2 SYGVNS. Here the CDR3 DNA reads TGTGCCAGCAGTACCAAGGGGGGGAGGGACGAGCAGTACTTC. This sequence encodes CASSTKGGRDEQYF.

To note about this clone: At one end the junction does not follow the germline gene, possibly because of a read error. The CDR3 coding sequence is TGTGCCAGCATCGAAACAGGGGGGCAAGGGACCCAGTACTTC. Translation gives CASIETGGQGTQYF. The J gene is TRBJ2-5, the V gene TRBV28; 8 bases are a match to TRBD1. CDR3 length: 14 residues. The germline gives CDR1 MDHEN, CDR2 SYDVKM.

As for this clone: The sample carries other DNA sequences with the same CDR3. The chain couples TRBV5-6 to TRBJ2-7; D gene uncertain. In germline, CDR1 is SGHDT, CDR2 YYEEEE. The V and J ends lost 0 bases and 7 bases respectively, with 8 bases between them. The length of the CDR3 is 12 residues. This CDR3 is CASSLGLGEQYF. The CDR3 bases are TGTGCCAGCAGCTTGGGGCTGGGGGAGCAGTACTTC.

The chain couples TRBV4-3 to TRBJ2-7; 11 positions agree with TRBD2. Germline CDR1 and CDR2: LGHNA and YSLEER. V lost 1 base, J lost 5 bases, and 4 bases stayed unmatched. CDR3 length: 15 residues. CDR3 sequence (DNA): TGCGCCAGCAGCCAAGGACTAGCGGGATCCCACGAGCAGTACTTC. This encodes CASSQGLAGSHEQYF.

This clone was detected only a few times. This CDR3 is also generated by other DNA sequences in the sample. V and J are TRBV4-1 and TRBJ1-6, with D maybe TRBD1 (5 bases). The V gene lost 3 bases and the J gene lost 9 bases, with 9 bases spanning the gap. Germline V lookup: CDR1 MGHRA, CDR2 YSYEKL. The CDR3 has 13 amino acids. The CDR3 nucleotides are TGCGCCAGCAGCCAGGGACTCGGTTCACCCCTCCACTTT. It yields the protein CASSQGLGSPLHF.